This T cell receptor beta chain was found in a study of blood T cell repertoires in COVID-19. As for the study in general: Some COVID-19 samples were acute and others convalescent; all came from the United States, Italy and Spain.

Per the original methods: It was from reference gene primer amplification that nucleated cell counts were estimated. Generated by immunoSEQ multiplex PCR, the TCRdb table keeps only in-frame clones and is missing some. From that table come the V and J calls and clone size; the DNA was used to work out D and trimming. The table records some 300,000 clones, around nine tenths of them present only once. Trimming removed 4 bases at V and 7 bases at J, with 18 bases between. The CDR3 is 15 amino acids. Germline V gives CDR1 SGHRS, CDR2 YFSETQ. The receptor's source is an older man with acute or convalescent COVID-19. The sequenced sample consisted of peripheral blood. V and J are TRBV5-1 and TRBJ1-5; D is possibly TRBD1 (5 bases). The CDR3 DNA reads as TGCGCCAGCAGCCTTGACGTAGGAGGGGAGCAGCCCCAGCATTTT. Translating gives CASSLDVGGEQPQHF. The whole variable domain, remainder taken from reference TRBV5-1 and TRBJ1-5, is KAGVTQTPRYLIKTRGQQVTLSCSPISGHRSVSWYQQTPGQGLQFLFEYFSETQRNKGNFPGRFSGRQFSNSRSEMNVSTLELGDSALYLCASSLDVGGEQPQHFGDGTRLSIL.